Listed here are 9 T cell receptor beta chains from one sample, sequenced in a study of radiation and T cells in renal cell carcinoma. Data came from immunoSEQ multiplex PCR; TCRdb stores just in-frame clones and leaves some out. The sample includes 45,000 to 65,000 clones, roughly 79% of them seen just once. The time point here: baseline pretreatment blood. Treatment indicated: 15 Gy SBRT to primary tumor, nephrectomy 4 weeks later. This sample comprised blood, obtained from a patient whose treatment included radiotherapy and nephrectomy. The receptors originated from a man aged 60 to 69 with renal cell carcinoma.

Turning to this clone: This CDR3 is also generated by other DNA sequences in the sample. The chain recombines TRBV5-1 with TRBJ2-6, with D unresolved. CDR1 and CDR2 (germline): SGHRS, YFSETQ. With 4 bases removed from V and 0 bases from J, the gap between germline ends came to 5 bases. This CDR3 has 14 residues. This CDR3 is CASSPGSGANVLTF. The CDR3 region has the DNA TGCGCCAGCAGCCCCGGCTCTGGGGCCAACGTCCTGACTTTC.

The rearrangement uses TRBV30 and TRBJ2-2; TRBD2 matches at 7 bases. The CDR3 extends over 16 amino acids. Germline CDR1 GTSNPN, CDR2 SVGIG (reference sequence). V trimming: 3 bases; J trimming: 1 base; junction bases outside the gene matches: 8. The CDR3 DNA sequence: TGTGCCTGGAGCCGGGCCGGCGGGGGGAACACCGGGGAGCTGTTTTTT. Its protein is CAWSRAGGGNTGELFF.

The CDR3 DNA follows: TGTGCCAGCAGAGGGACAGGGAAAGACTATGGCTACACCTTC. Amino acids: CASRGTGKDYGYTF. This rearrangement joins TRBV6-1 to TRBJ1-2, with 9 bases aligning to TRBD1. The germline V gene has CDR1 MNHNS and CDR2 SASEGT. Unmatched junction bases numbered 5, after V lost 6 bases and J lost 3 bases. The CDR3 contains 14 residues.

The J gene is TRBJ1-5, the V gene TRBV2, with D perhaps TRBD1 (5 bases). This CDR3 has 14 amino acids. Germline V gene sequence: CDR1 SNHLY, CDR2 FYNNEI. V was trimmed by 6 bases and J by 9 bases, leaving 18 bases between them. The CDR3 protein is CASRQDSDRRPQHF. CDR3 DNA sequence: TGTGCCAGCAGACAAGACAGCGACCGCAGGCCCCAGCATTTT.

This chain connects TRBV19 to TRBJ2-2, with 7 nucleotides matching TRBD1. In germline, CDR1 is LNHDA, CDR2 SQIVND (reference sequence). The CDR3 sequence is 14 residues long. V shed 10 bases, J shed 1 base, and the junction held 6 bases outside the gene matches. The CDR3 reads CATQTGLNTGELFF. As DNA, the CDR3 is TGTGCCACCCAGACAGGGTTGAACACCGGGGAGCTGTTTTTT. Drawing the rest from reference TRBV19 and TRBJ2-2, the complete variable domain is DGGITQSPKYLFRKEGQNVTLSCEQNLNHDAMYWYRQDPGQGLRLIYYSQIVNDFQKGDIAEGYSVSREKKESFPLTVTSAQKNPTAFYLCATQTGLNTGELFFGEGSRLTVL.

The chain carries TRBV6-5 and TRBJ1-2; 8 nucleotides align to TRBD1. Germline trimming cut 6 bases from V and 2 bases from J; bases unmatched to any gene: 5. Looked up from germline, CDR1 is MNHEY and CDR2 is SVGAGI. The CDR3 sequence is 14 residues long. The CDR3 loop is CASRPGQENYGYTF. The DNA of the CDR3 is TGTGCCAGCAGACCGGGACAGGAGAACTATGGCTACACCTTC.

V and J are TRBV29-1 and TRBJ2-1; no firm D call. Per the germline V gene, CDR1 is SQVTM and CDR2 is ANQGSEA. This CDR3 region has 14 residues. Trimming pared 1 base from V and 5 bases from J, leaving 12 bases between. The CDR3 DNA reads as TGCAGCGTTGAAGGCGCCCCCCTTGACAATGAGCAGTTCTTC. Translating it yields CSVEGAPLDNEQFF.

The chain uses TRBV9 and TRBJ1-2; 7 bases line up with TRBD1. CDR3 length: 14 residues. Per the germline V gene, CDR1 is SGDLS and CDR2 is YYNGEE. J lost 8 bases, V lost 5 bases, and 12 bases had no gene match. The CDR3, as DNA: TGTGCCAGCAGTGACACAACAGGGGTCGAGGGCTACACCTTC. Encoded protein: CASSDTTGVEGYTF.

The genes are TRBV2 and TRBJ1-5; 8 nucleotides match TRBD1. CDR1 and CDR2 from the germline V gene are SNHLY and FYNNEI. V was clipped by 6 bases and J by 6 bases; unmatched bases: 7. This CDR3 is built from 14 residues. CDR3: CASRLDRGTQPQHF. CDR3 DNA: TGTGCCAGCAGACTAGACAGGGGTACTCAGCCCCAGCATTTT.